The T cell receptor (beta chain) under discussion was sequenced for a study of cytomegalovirus exposure and HLA in healthy donors. General study findings and limits: Sequencing likely caused a cluster of highly shared sequence variants. Only CMV serostatus was available as immune exposure information. V- and J-gene trimming of TCR beta was linked (in a later analysis) to a missense DCLRE1C variant. The productive fraction for most TCR beta V segments was about 87% or about 30% in an earlier analysis.

From germline, CDR1 is SGHNT and CDR2 YYREEE (reference sequence). V lost 2 bases and J lost 2; bases outside the gene matches: 5. The CDR3 covers 16 residues. In the case of this clone: Its antigen is not known.

Primers: 60 Vbeta forward and 13 Jbeta reverse. Produced via immunoSEQ multiplex PCR; TCRdb's table is partial and in-frame only. Of about 180,000 clones listed, around 80% are singletons. This receptor was taken from a woman in her forties or fifties in good health and CMV-seropositive. The gene calls are TRBV5-4 and TRBJ2-3, with 10 bases aligning to TRBD2. Sequencing was done on a sample of PBMCs. The CDR3 protein is CASSFRLAGATDTQYF. As DNA, the CDR3 is TGTGCCAGCAGCTTCAGGCTAGCGGGGGCCACAGATACGCAGTATTTT.